This TCR beta chain was sequenced during a study of blood T cell repertoires in COVID-19. The CDR3 has 15 residues. V lost 1 base, J lost 7 bases, and 14 bases lay in between. Germline V lookup: CDR1 SGHTS, CDR2 YDEGEE. Methods used by the authors: Estimation of nucleated cell counts relied on the amplification of reference gene primers. Clones were sequenced by immunoSEQ multiplex PCR, and TCRdb holds only the in-frame ones, with some missing. V, J and clone size are those of that table, while D and trimming were read from the DNA. The sample consists of about 66,000 clones, 90% to 95% of them appearing once.

The source of this sequence is a human donor in a cohort sampled during active COVID-19. The sample comprised peripheral blood. This rearrangement joins TRBV5-8 to TRBJ1-4; D perhaps matches TRBD1 (5 bases). CDR3 residues: CASSLMGGSTEKLFF. The CDR3 DNA sequence: TGTGCCAGCAGCTTGATGGGGGGTTCTACTGAAAAACTGTTTTTT.